Detailed here is one T cell receptor beta chain. Its antigen specificity is not known. No base quality values were provided; no much bigger clone lies one nucleotide off. The data originate from a study of shared clonotypes between healthy human individuals (TCRdb year 2020). With respect to the entire study: The cohort comprised two women and three men aged 18 to 49 years. Blood TCR repertoires of four to six healthy adults were deeply sequenced to estimate repertoire size and the extent of clonotype sharing between individuals. To increase sequencing depth and limit assay-specific biases, different laboratories used diverse techniques to prepare libraries and sequence TCR repertoires. Between about 0.94 and 10 billion PBMCs per donor were obtained by leukapheresis. For each donor, CD4 naive and CD4 memory were each run on three plates, CD8 naive on two plates, and CD8 memory on one plate.

CD8 naive samples were CD45RO-negative cells positively selected for CCR7, giving a CD45RA+CCR7+ population that excluded TemRA cells. The donors were healthy, HIV-negative adults who had no recently reported acute infections or vaccinations. Every donor was a Caucasian adult residing in Nashville, Tennessee, USA. Blood was collected by leukapheresis, and PBMCs were isolated by Ficoll-Histopaque density gradient centrifugation and then cryopreserved in liquid nitrogen vapor phase. Analytical flow cytometry was used to check the purity and quantity of each magnetically sorted T cell population. Each sorted fraction had its genomic DNA isolated and then quantified by UV absorbance on a Nanodrop 2000c. Using the deep immunoSEQ assay, TCR CDR3 regions were amplified from genomic DNA by multiplex PCR. Extracted genomic DNA from each cell subset was spread evenly across all wells of several immunoSEQ 96-well plates, with each plate serving as a replicate. For sorted subsets, each replicate PCR was loaded with around 200 ng genomic DNA, equivalent to 25,000 to 35,000 T cell genomes. Purified libraries were quantified with a Qubit 3.0 fluorometer, sized on a Bioanalyzer 2100, and re-quantified with the KAPA Library Quantification kit. A separate single-read 150-cycle Illumina NextSeq 550 flow cell was used to sequence each immunoSEQ 96-well plate. In the original analysis: The immunoSEQ output contained only junctional sequences without quality scores, so filtering could not match that applied to full-length reads. To assign V/J genes and CDR3, sequences were annotated against IMGT germline references using PyIR, a Python wrapper for IgBLAST v1.9. Any read was removed if the V/J assignment was weak (E-value above 1e-6), the CDR3 was missing, or the read contained stop codons, out-of-frame junctions, or ambiguous translated residues. A V3J clonotype was defined by an identical inferred V gene, J gene, and CDR3 amino acid sequence. The percentage overlap between two repertoires was calculated by dividing the number of shared unique clonotypes by the size of the smaller repertoire. Three approaches were used to assess repertoire richness: RTK rarefaction, the Chao1 estimator, and Recon v2.1 estimates of unobserved clonotypes. Generation probabilities for all TCRbeta clonotypes obtained by the gDNA method from a few donors were computed using OLGA. TCRdb provides this immuneACCESS table in a form limited to in-frame rearrangements. Some clones are lacking; in checked studies, under half of them reflect an unresolved V gene, and why the rest are absent is not known. V and J calls and clone size follow that table, whereas D and trimming were derived from the DNA. The sample includes nearly 600,000 clones, with less than 97% observed a single time. Of the sample, around 0.11% is held by the ten largest clones.

Looking up the germline V gene (reference sequence) yields CDR1 MNHEY and CDR2 SMNVEV. V is reduced by 5 bases and J by 2 bases, leaving a spacing of 10 bases between them. The CDR3 measures 13 amino acids from cysteine to phenylalanine. Only the CDR3 DNA is retained, 39 bases long and in frame from the first base. Study-wide findings and limitations: Compared with non-shared clonotypes, clonotypes shared by all four sorted-subset donors had higher generation probabilities. The genetic and exposure-history diversity represented was limited by the small number of donors. Naive subsets generally had larger estimated clonotype richness than memory subsets. Incomplete sequencing was indicated by rarefaction of sorted-subset datasets, despite the large sequencing depth. Pairwise subsampling led to the expectation that sequencing depth would affect the degree of clonotype sharing among donors. Roughly 5% of naive CD4, 3% to 3.5% of naive CD8, 2.3% of memory CD4, and about 0.4% of memory CD8 clonotypes were shared across several donors. Sampling was restricted to blood, and TCR repertoires in tissue are likely to differ from TCR repertoires in blood.

The receptor chain draws on TRBV27 and TRBJ2-7, with TRBD2 tentatively as D gene (5 bases match). This TCR derives from a woman in her twenties or thirties in good health. Sequenced sample: naive CD8+ T cells sorted from blood. The cell subset or site label on this specimen signifies: CD45RA+CCR7+. The CDR3 reads CASSQRNTYEQYF. The nucleotides read TGTGCCAGCAGTCAGCGGAACACCTACGAGCAGTACTTC.